This entry is about one T cell receptor beta chain. These data originate in a study of PD-L1 blockade in urothelial cancer. Turning to the study itself: In the mid-2010s, patients got going on atezolizumab, taking 1,200 mg intravenously every 3 weeks. Analyzed time points were 3 weeks (second dose) and 6 weeks after therapy began.

V lost 7 bases, J lost 0 bases, and 20 bases stayed unmatched. The CDR3 is made up of 19 amino acids. Germline loops: CDR1 SEHNR, CDR2 FQNEAQ (reference sequence). The data were produced by immunoSEQ multiplex PCR, yet TCRdb's version contains in-frame clones alone and is incomplete. The sample holds some 41,000 clones, around 89% seen once. The starting material was PBMCs, obtained around atezolizumab (anti-PD-L1) treatment. The source of this sequence is a man at least 80 years old with urothelial cancer. The gene calls are TRBV7-9 and TRBJ1-1; 7 nucleotides align to TRBD1. The CDR3 nucleotides read TGTGCCAGCACCTCATCCAGAGGGAGAGGGGGCTTAGTGAACACTGAAGCTTTCTTT. Protein sequence: CASTSSRGRGGLVNTEAFF.